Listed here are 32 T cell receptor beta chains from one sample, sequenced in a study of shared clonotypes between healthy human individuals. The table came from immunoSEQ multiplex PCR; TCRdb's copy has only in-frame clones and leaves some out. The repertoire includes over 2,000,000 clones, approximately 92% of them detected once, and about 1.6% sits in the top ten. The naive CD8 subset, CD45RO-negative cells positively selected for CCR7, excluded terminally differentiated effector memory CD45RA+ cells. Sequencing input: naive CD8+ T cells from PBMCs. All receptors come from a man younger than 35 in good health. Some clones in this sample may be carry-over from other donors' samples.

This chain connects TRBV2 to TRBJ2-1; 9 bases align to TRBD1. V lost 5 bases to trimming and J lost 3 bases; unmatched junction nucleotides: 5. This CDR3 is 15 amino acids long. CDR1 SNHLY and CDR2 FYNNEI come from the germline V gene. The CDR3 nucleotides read TGTGCCAGCAGTACAGACAGGGGGATCTACAATGAGCAGTTCTTC. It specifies CASSTDRGIYNEQFF.

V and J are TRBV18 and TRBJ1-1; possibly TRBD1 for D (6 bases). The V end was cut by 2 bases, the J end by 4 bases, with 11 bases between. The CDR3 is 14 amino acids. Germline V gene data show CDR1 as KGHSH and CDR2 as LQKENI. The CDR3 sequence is CASSPKGGVTEAFF. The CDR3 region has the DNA TGTGCCAGCTCACCAAAGGGGGGAGTCACTGAAGCTTTCTTT.

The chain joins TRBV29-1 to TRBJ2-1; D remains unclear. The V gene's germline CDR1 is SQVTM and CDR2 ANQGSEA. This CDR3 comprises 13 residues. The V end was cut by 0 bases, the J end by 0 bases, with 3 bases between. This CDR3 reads CSVEERSYNEQFF. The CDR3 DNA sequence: TGCAGCGTTGAAGAACGCTCCTACAATGAGCAGTTCTTC.

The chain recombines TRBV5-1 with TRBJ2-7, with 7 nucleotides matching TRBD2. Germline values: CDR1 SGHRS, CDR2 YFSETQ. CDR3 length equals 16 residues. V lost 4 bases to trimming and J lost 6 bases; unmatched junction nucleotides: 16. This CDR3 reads CASSQHLGLEETEQYF. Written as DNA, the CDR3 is TGCGCCAGCAGCCAACACCTCGGACTAGAGGAAACCGAGCAGTACTTC.

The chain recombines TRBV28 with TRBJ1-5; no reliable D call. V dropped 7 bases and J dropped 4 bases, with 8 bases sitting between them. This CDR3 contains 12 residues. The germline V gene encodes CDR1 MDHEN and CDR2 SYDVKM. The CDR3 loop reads CASNKKNQPQHF. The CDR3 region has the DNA TGTGCCAGCAACAAGAAGAATCAGCCCCAGCATTTT.

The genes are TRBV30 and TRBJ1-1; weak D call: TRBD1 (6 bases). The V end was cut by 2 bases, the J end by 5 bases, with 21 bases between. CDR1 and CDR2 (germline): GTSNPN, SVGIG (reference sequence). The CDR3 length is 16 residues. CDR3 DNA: TGTGCCTGGAGTCCCGGGACACTCACCGCGAAGACTGAAGCTTTCTTT. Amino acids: CAWSPGTLTAKTEAFF.

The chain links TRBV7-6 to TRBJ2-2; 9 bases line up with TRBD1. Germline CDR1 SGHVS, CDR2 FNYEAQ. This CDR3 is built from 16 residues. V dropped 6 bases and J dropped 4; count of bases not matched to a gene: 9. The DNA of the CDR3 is TGTGCCAGCAGGGGACAGACAGGGGGGGTCACCGGGGAGCTGTTTTTT. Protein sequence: CASRGQTGGVTGELFF.

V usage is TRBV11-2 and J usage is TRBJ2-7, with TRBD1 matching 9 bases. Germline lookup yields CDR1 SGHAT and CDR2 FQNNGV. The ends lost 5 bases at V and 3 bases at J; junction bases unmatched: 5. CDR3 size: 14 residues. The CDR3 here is CASSVGTGFYEQYF. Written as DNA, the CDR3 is TGTGCCAGCAGCGTTGGGACAGGGTTCTACGAGCAGTACTTC.

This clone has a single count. The CDR3 here is CASSPDSNQPQHF. CDR3 nucleotide sequence: TGCGCCAGCAGCCCGGACAGCAATCAGCCCCAGCATTTT. V and J are TRBV4-3 and TRBJ1-5; D call uncertain. The CDR3 runs 13 residues. V was trimmed by 4 bases and J by 1 base, leaving 5 bases between them. Germline V lookup: CDR1 LGHNA, CDR2 YSLEER.

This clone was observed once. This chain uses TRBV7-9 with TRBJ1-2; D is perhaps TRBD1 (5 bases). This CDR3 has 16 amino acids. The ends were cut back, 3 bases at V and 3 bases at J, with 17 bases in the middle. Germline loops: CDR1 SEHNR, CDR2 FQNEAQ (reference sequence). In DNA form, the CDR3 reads TGTGCCAGCAGCTTTTTTACCGGGGGTGAGGACTATGGCTACACCTTC. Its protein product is CASSFFTGGEDYGYTF.

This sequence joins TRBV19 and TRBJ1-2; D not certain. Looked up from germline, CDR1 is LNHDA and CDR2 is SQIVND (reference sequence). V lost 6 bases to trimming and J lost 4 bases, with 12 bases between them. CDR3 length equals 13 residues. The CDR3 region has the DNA TGTGCCAGTAGGATTCCAGACTCCTATGGCTACACCTTC. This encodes CASRIPDSYGYTF. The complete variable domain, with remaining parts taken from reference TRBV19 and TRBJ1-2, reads DGGITQSPKYLFRKEGQNVTLSCEQNLNHDAMYWYRQDPGQGLRLIYYSQIVNDFQKGDIAEGYSVSREKKESFPLTVTSAQKNPTAFYLCASRIPDSYGYTFGSGTRLTVV.

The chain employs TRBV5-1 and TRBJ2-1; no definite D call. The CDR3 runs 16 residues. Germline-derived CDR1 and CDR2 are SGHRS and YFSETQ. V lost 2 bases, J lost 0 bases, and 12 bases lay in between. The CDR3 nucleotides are TGCGCCAGCAGCTTTGGGGTGGCGAGCTCCTACAATGAGCAGTTCTTC. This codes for CASSFGVASSYNEQFF.

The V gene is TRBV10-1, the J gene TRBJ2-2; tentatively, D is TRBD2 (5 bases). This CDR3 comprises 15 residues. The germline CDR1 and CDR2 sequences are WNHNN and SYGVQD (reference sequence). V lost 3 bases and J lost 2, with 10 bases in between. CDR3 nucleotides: TGCGCCAGCAGTGAATCGGGAATAAACACCGGGGAGCTGTTTTTT. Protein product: CASSESGINTGELFF.

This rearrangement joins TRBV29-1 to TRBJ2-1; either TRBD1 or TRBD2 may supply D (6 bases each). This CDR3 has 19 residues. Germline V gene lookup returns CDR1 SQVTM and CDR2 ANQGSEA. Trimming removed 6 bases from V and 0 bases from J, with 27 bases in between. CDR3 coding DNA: TGCAGCGTGGGGGGCGGCAGGGACTCTTCCTTGAGCTCCTACAATGAGCAGTTCTTC. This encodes CSVGGGRDSSLSSYNEQFF.

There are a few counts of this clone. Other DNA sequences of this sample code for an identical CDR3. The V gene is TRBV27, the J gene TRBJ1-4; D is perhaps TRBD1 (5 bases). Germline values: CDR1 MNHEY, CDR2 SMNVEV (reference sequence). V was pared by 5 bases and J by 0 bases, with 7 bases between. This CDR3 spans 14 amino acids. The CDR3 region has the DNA TGTGCCAGCAGTCCCAGGGCAACTAATGAAAAACTGTTTTTT. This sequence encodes CASSPRATNEKLFF.

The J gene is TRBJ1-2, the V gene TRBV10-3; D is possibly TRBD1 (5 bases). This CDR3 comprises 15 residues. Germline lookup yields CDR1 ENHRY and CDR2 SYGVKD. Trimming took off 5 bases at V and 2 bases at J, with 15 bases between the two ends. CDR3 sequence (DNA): TGTGCCATCAGTTCCCCCAGGGCGCAGAACTATGGCTACACCTTC. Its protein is CAISSPRAQNYGYTF.

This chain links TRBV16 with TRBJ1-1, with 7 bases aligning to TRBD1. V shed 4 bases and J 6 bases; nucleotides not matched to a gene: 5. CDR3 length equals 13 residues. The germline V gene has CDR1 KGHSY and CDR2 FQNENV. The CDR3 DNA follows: TGTGCCAGCAGCCCCCGACAGGGCCCTGAAGCTTTCTTT. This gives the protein CASSPRQGPEAFF.

The CDR3: CASSTPTDRVEGNTIYF. The CDR3 DNA is TGTGCCAGCAGTACCCCGACGGACAGGGTCGAAGGAAACACCATATATTTT. This chain links TRBV28 with TRBJ1-3; 8 bases fit TRBD1. Germline V CDR1 and CDR2: MDHEN, SYDVKM. This CDR3 contains 17 residues. With V trimmed by 5 bases and J by 4 bases, 13 bases remained unmatched.

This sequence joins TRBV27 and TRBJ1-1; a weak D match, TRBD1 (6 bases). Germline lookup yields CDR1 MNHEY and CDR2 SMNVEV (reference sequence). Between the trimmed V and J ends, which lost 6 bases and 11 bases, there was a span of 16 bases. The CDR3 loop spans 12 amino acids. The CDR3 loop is CASRPFGGKAFF. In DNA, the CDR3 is TGTGCCAGCAGGCCATTCGGGGGCAAGGCTTTCTTT.

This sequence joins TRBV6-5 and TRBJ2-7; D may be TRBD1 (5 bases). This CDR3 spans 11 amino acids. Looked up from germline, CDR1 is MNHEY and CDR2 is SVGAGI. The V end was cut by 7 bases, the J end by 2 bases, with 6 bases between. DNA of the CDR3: TGTGCCAGCATAGGGGCCTACGAGCAGTACTTC. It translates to CASIGAYEQYF.

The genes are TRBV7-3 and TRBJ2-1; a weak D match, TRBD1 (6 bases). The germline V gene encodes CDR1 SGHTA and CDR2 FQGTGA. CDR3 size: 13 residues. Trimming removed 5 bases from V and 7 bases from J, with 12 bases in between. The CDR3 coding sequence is TGTGCCAGCAGCGACAAAGGGGGAAATGAGCAGTTCTTC. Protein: CASSDKGGNEQFF.

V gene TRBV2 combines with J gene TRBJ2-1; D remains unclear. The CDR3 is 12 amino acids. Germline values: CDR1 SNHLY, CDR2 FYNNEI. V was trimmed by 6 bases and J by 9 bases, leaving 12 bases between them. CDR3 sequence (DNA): TGTGCCAGCAGCCTAAAACCCTCTGAGCAGTTCTTC. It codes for CASSLKPSEQFF.

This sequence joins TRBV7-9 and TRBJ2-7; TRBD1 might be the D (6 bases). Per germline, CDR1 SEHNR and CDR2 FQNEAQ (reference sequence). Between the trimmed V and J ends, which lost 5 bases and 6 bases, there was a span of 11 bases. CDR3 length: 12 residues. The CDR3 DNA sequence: TGTGCCAGCAGCCTCAACAGGGCCGAGCAGTACTTC. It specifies CASSLNRAEQYF. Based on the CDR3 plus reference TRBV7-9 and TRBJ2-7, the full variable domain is DTGVSQNPRHKITKRGQNVTFRCDPISEHNRLYWYRQTLGQGPEFLTYFQNEAQLEKSRLLSDRFSAERPKGSFSTLEIQRTEQGDSAMYLCASSLNRAEQYFGPGTRLTVT.

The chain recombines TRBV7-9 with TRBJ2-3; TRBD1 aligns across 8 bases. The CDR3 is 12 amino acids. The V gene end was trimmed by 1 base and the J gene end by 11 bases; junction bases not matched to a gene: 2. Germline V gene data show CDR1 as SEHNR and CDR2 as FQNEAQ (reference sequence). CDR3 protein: CASSLGGQVQYF. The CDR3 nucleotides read TGTGCCAGCAGCTTAGGGGGACAGGTGCAGTATTTT.

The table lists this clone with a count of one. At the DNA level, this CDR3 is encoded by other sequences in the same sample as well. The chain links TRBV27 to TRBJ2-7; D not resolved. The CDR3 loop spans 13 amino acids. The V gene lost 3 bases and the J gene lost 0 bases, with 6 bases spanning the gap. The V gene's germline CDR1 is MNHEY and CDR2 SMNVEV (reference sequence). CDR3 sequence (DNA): TGTGCCAGCAGTTTGTTGGCCTCCTACGAGCAGTACTTC. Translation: CASSLLASYEQYF.

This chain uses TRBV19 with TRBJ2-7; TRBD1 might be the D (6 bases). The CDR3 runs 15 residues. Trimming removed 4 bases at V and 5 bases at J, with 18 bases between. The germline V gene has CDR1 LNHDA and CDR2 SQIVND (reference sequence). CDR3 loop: CASSTYGSGENEQYF. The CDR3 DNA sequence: TGTGCCAGTAGTACGTATGGGTCAGGGGAAAACGAGCAGTACTTC.

In DNA, the CDR3 is TGCAGCGCGCCTTTGACCGGGGGCAGCGGGGAGCTGTTTTTT. This gives the protein CSAPLTGGSGELFF. V is TRBV29-1 and J is TRBJ2-2; D tentatively fits TRBD1 or TRBD2 (6 bases each). V was shortened by 7 bases and J by 7 bases, with 19 bases between the two germline ends. Germline CDR1 and CDR2: SQVTM and ANQGSEA. This CDR3 region has 14 residues.

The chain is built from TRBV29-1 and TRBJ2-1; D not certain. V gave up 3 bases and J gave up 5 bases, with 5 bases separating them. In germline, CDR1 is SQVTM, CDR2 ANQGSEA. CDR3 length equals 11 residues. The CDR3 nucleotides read TGCAGCGTTGAGGCAAACAATGAGCAGTTCTTC. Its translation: CSVEANNEQFF.

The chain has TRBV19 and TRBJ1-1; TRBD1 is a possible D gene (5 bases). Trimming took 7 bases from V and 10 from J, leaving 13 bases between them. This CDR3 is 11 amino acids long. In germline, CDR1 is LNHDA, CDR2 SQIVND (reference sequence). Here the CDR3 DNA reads TGTGCCAGTAACGGGGACCCGGGAGCTTTCTTT. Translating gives CASNGDPGAFF.

In DNA form, the CDR3 reads TGTGCCAGCAGCCAAGGTGGGCAGATATACGAGCAGTACTTC. Protein product: CASSQGGQIYEQYF. The chain couples TRBV27 to TRBJ2-7; D remains ambiguous. Germline CDR1 reads MNHEY; CDR2 reads SMNVEV (reference sequence). V was clipped by 6 bases and J by 4 bases, with 16 bases between them. The CDR3 consists of 14 residues.

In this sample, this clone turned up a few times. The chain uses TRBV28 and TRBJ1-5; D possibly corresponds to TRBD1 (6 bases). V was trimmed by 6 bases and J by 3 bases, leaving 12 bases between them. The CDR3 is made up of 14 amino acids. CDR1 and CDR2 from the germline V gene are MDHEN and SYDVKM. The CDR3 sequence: CASRTRDTNQPQHF. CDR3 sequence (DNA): TGTGCCAGCAGGACGCGGGACACCAATCAGCCCCAGCATTTT.

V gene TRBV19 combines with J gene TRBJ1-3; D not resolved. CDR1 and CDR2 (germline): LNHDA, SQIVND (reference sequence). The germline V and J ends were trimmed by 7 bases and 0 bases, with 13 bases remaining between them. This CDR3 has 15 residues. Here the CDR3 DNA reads TGTGCCAGTAAAGGGCTTGGGAGCTCTGGAAACACCATATATTTT. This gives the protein CASKGLGSSGNTIYF.